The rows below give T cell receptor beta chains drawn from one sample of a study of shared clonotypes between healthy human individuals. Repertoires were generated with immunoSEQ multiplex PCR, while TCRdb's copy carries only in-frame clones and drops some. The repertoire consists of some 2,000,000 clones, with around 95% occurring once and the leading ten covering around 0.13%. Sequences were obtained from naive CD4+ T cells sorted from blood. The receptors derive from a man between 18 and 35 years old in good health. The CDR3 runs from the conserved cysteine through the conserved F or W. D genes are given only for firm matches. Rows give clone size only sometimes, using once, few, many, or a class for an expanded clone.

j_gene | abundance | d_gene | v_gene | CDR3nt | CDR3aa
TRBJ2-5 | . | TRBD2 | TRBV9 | TGTGCCAGCAGCGCCCAGCGGGGGGGCCTGGAGACCCAGTACTTC | CASSAQRGGLETQYF
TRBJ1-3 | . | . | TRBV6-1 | TGTGCCAGCAGTCCGGGTGGAAGCGGAAACACCATATATTTT | CASSPGGSGNTIYF
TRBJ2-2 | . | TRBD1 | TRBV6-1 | TGTGCCAGCAGTGCAGGGGGGAACACCGGGGAGCTGTTTTTT | CASSAGGNTGELFF
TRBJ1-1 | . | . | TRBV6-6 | TGTGCCAGCAGTAAGGAGTGGGGCACTGAAGCTTTCTTT | CASSKEWGTEAFF
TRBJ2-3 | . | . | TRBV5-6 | TGTGCCAGCAGCTTCGGGGGAGGCGGAGCAGATACGCAGTATTTT | CASSFGGGGADTQYF
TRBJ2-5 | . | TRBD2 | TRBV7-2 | TGTGCCAGCAGCCCAGGGACTAGCGTATGGGAGACCCAGTACTTC | CASSPGTSVWETQYF
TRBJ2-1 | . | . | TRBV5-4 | TGTGCCAGCAGCCAACCCCTAGCTGGGAATGAGCAGTTCTTC | CASSQPLAGNEQFF
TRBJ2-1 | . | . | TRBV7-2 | TGTGCCAGCAGCTTACCCACAGGGAGGGGGACCTACAATGAGCAGTTCTTC | CASSLPTGRGTYNEQFF
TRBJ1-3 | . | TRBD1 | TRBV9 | TGTGCCAGCAGCGTTGGGGACAGGGGGCCTGGAAACACCATATATTTT | CASSVGDRGPGNTIYF
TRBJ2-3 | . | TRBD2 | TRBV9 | TGTGCCAGCAGCGTAGCTGGCGGGAGAACCTCCACAGATACGCAGTATTTT | CASSVAGGRTSTDTQYF
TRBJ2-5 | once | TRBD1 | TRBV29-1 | TGCAGCGTTGAAGGGACAGGGAAAGAGACCCAGTACTTC | CSVEGTGKETQYF
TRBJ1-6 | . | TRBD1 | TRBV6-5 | TGTGCCAGCAGTCCCGGGACAGGGGCTTCACCCCTCCACTTT | CASSPGTGASPLHF
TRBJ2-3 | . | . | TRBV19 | TGTGCCAGTAGTATAGATCATCAGCGGCCGTTGGGTACGCAGTATTTT | CASSIDHQRPLGTQYF
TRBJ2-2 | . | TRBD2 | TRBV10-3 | TGTGCCATCAGGGCGTGGGGCCTAGCGGATAACACCGGGGAGCTGTTTTTT | CAIRAWGLADNTGELFF
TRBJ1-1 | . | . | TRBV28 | TGTGCCAGCAGTTTACGGGGGGGCGCTTATCGGACTGAAGCTTTCTTT | CASSLRGGAYRTEAFF
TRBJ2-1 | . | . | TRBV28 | TGTGCCAGCAGTTCCGGACTCAAAACTACAATGAGGCAGTTCTTC | CASSSGLKTTMRQFF
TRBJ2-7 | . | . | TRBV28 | TGTGCCACCCAGTCGCGGTTAGGGGCCGAGGGGCAGTACTTC | CATQSRLGAEGQYF
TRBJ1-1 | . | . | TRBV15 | TGTGCCACCAGCAGAGGCGAGGGCGCTGAAGCTTTCTTT | CATSRGEGAEAFF
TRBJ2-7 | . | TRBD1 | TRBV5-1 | TGCGCCAGCAGCTCCGGAGGGACAGGGGGCTACGAGCAGTACTTC | CASSSGGTGGYEQYF
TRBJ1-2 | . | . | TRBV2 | TGTGCCAGCAGTCAAACGGGGGTTGTTGGCTACACCTTC | CASSQTGVVGYTF
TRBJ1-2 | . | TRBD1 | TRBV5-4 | TGTGCCAGCAGCACGGGGGACAGGGTTAGCTATGGCTACACCTTC | CASSTGDRVSYGYTF
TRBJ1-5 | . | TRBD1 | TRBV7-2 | TGTGCCAGCAGCTTAGCAGCAGGGGGCGAACAGCCCCAGCATTTT | CASSLAAGGEQPQHF
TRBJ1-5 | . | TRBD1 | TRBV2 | TGTGCCAGCAGTGAGCACAGGGGCCATCAGCCCCAGCATTTT | CASSEHRGHQPQHF
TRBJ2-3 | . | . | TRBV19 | TGTGCCAGTAGTATCTCCTGGAGCACAGATACGCAGTATTTT | CASSISWSTDTQYF
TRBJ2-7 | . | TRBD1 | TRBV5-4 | TGTGCCAGCAGCCCCCCTGGGGGACAGGGGGTATACGAGCAGTACTTC | CASSPPGGQGVYEQYF